This entry describes one TCR beta chain. The sample originates from a study of blood T cell repertoires in COVID-19. Seattle's cohort entered during active infection and was followed longitudinally. There are 14 residues in the CDR3. CDR1 KGHSH and CDR2 LQKENI come from the germline V gene. Trimming cost V 5 bases and J 7 bases; bases outside gene matches: 8. The method was immunoSEQ multiplex PCR; TCRdb's version includes in-frame clones alone and lacks a portion of them. The repertoire includes about 360,000 clones, less than 90% of them detected once, and around 7.4% sits in the top ten. The rearrangement joins TRBV18 to TRBJ2-3, with 8 bases lining up with TRBD2. The TCR sequence derives from a woman aged 60 to 75 with COVID-19, enrolled during active disease. The specimen sequenced was peripheral blood. In DNA form, the CDR3 reads TGTGCCAGCTCATCCGGACTAGCCGAAAATACGCAGTATTTT. Residues: CASSSGLAENTQYF.